Below, 24 T cell receptor beta chains from the same sample are listed, as sequenced in a study of identical twins. One entry per CDR3 protein results from TCRdb running MiXCR on the 5' RACE reads. The data show fewer than 250,000 distinct CDR3 sequences, 7% to 8.5% seen once. This sample was also put to use in a study of yellow fever vaccine responses in identical twins.

Sequencing used CD8+ T cells sorted from blood. Every receptor here comes from a woman under 30 in good health.

This clonotype was picked up many times. The chain carries TRBV4-2 and TRBJ2-3, with 10 positions matching TRBD2. The CDR3 spans 18 residues. After removal of 0 bases from V and 3 bases from J, the junction contained 9 bases not matched to a gene. CDR1 is LGHNA and CDR2 is YNFKEQ in the germline V gene. Here the CDR3 DNA reads TGTGCCAGCAGCCAAGATCAGCGGGGGGGCCATTTGACAGATACGCAGTATTTT. It is translated as CASSQDQRGGHLTDTQYF.

This clonotype was seen at least ten times. J is TRBJ2-7 and V is TRBV4-2; D perhaps matches TRBD2 (6 bases). V lost 0 bases to trimming and J lost 3 bases, with 12 bases between them. The length of the CDR3 is 15 residues. In germline, CDR1 is LGHNA, CDR2 YNFKEQ. CDR3 protein: CASSQDWRGHYEQYF. CDR3 sequence (DNA): TGTGCCAGCAGCCAAGATTGGCGGGGTCACTACGAGCAGTACTTC.

This clonotype has more than one count but fewer than ten. This rearrangement joins TRBV7-8 to TRBJ1-1; possibly TRBD1 for D (6 bases). CDR3 size: 15 residues. Trimming cost V 5 bases and J 5 bases, with 18 bases left between them. Germline values: CDR1 SGHVS, CDR2 FQNEAQ. In DNA, the CDR3 is TGTGCCAGCAGCCGAGGGGGACAAAAGTATACTGAAGCTTTCTTT. Its protein is CASSRGGQKYTEAFF.

This clonotype showed up many times. The chain links TRBV27 to TRBJ1-1; D is possibly TRBD1 (6 bases). The CDR3 extends over 15 amino acids. The ends were cut back, 2 bases at V and 2 bases at J, with 12 bases in the middle. Germline assignment: CDR1 MNHEY and CDR2 SMNVEV (reference sequence). CDR3 protein: CASSLLGGVNTEAFF. CDR3 sequence (DNA): TGTGCCAGCAGTTTACTGGGGGGCGTTAACACTGAAGCTTTCTTT.

This clonotype showed up many times. The chain employs TRBV5-1 and TRBJ2-1; D may be TRBD1 or TRBD2 (5 bases each). The CDR3 extends over 16 amino acids. Germline V gene lookup returns CDR1 SGHRS and CDR2 YFSETQ. Trimming took off 2 bases at V and 3 bases at J, with 15 bases between the two ends. CDR3 coding DNA: TGCGCCAGCAGCTTCCTAAATGGGGGTAGCTACAATGAGCAGTTCTTC. Residues: CASSFLNGGSYNEQFF.

This clonotype has more than one count but fewer than ten. The chain couples TRBV6-2 or TRBV6-3 to TRBJ2-5, with TRBD2 identical over 9 bases. The trim removed 5 bases at V and 4 bases at J, leaving 5 bases unmatched. CDR3 size: 14 residues. Germline V gives CDR1 MNHEY, CDR2 SVGEGT. CDR3 sequence reads: CASSRTSEAETQYF. In nucleotides, the CDR3 is TGTGCCAGCAGTAGGACTAGCGAAGCAGAGACCCAGTACTTC.

The chain employs TRBV12-3 or TRBV12-4 and TRBJ1-6; 7 bases are a match to TRBD1. Trimming removed 7 bases from V and 10 bases from J; junction bases left unmatched: 10. This CDR3 spans 14 amino acids. Here the CDR3 reads CASTQDRVDSPLHF. DNA for the CDR3: TGTGCCAGCACCCAAGACAGGGTGGACTCACCCCTCCACTTT.

This clonotype appeared many times. The chain is built from TRBV4-1 and TRBJ2-7; D unresolved. This CDR3 has 14 residues. Trimming took 0 bases from V and 2 from J, leaving 8 bases between them. Looked up from germline, CDR1 is MGHRA and CDR2 is YSYEKL. The CDR3 DNA follows: TGCGCCAGCAGCCAAGAGGATTGGGCCTACGAGCAGTACTTC. Protein: CASSQEDWAYEQYF.

This clonotype showed up many times. The V gene is TRBV29-1, the J gene TRBJ2-1; no clear D gene. Trimming cost V 5 bases and J 9 bases, with 11 bases left between them. CDR3 size: 11 residues. Germline assignment: CDR1 SQVTM and CDR2 ANQGSEA. CDR3 residues: CSVWVLAEQFF. CDR3 nucleotide sequence: TGCAGCGTTTGGGTGTTGGCTGAGCAGTTCTTC.

The chain recombines TRBV7-6 with TRBJ2-3; the D call may be TRBD1 or TRBD2 (6 bases each). The CDR3 is 15 amino acids. V gave up 4 bases and J gave up 3 bases, with 14 bases separating them. Germline values: CDR1 SGHVS, CDR2 FNYEAQ. The CDR3 DNA is TGTGCCAGCAGCTACGGAGGGGGGATAACAGATACGCAGTATTTT. Its translation: CASSYGGGITDTQYF.

The chain carries TRBV9 and TRBJ2-1; D is perhaps TRBD1 or TRBD2 (5 bases each). CDR3 size: 13 residues. Germline V gives CDR1 SGDLS, CDR2 YYNGEE. V was shortened by 3 bases and J by 8 bases, with 12 bases between the two germline ends. The CDR3 DNA reads as TGTGCCAGCAGCGGCGGGCAGGGCGATGAGCAGTTCTTC. This gives the protein CASSGGQGDEQFF. Supplemented by reference TRBV9 and TRBJ2-1, the full variable domain reads DSGVTQTPKHLITATGQRVTLRCSPRSGDLSVYWYQQSLDQGLQFLIQYYNGEERAKGNILERFSAQQFPDLHSELNLSSLELGDSALYFCASSGGQGDEQFFGPGTRLTVL.

This clonotype has a count of ten or more. The chain is built from TRBV5-1 and TRBJ1-1, with D unresolved. CDR1 is SGHRS, CDR2 YFSETQ, per germline. Between the trimmed V and J ends, which lost 1 base and 5 bases, there was a span of 9 bases. The CDR3 extends over 13 amino acids. CDR3 sequence (DNA): TGCGCCAGCAGCTTGACGGGGAGGACTGAAGCTTTCTTT. It specifies CASSLTGRTEAFF.

This clonotype was detected a few times. The chain combines TRBV5-4 with TRBJ2-1; D is unresolved. V shed 4 bases and J shed 0 bases, with 8 bases lying between them. CDR3 size: 14 residues. Germline assignment: CDR1 SGHNT and CDR2 YYREEE (reference sequence). DNA of the CDR3: TGTGCCAGCAGCCCAGTAGGCTCCTACAATGAGCAGTTCTTC. It is translated as CASSPVGSYNEQFF.

This clonotype was seen more than once but under ten times. The chain recombines TRBV9 with TRBJ1-3, with 8 bases aligning to TRBD1. Germline V CDR1 and CDR2: SGDLS, YYNGEE. Trimming at V came to 0 bases and at J to 2 bases, leaving 4 bases not matched to a gene. CDR3 length: 16 residues. The CDR3 spells CASSVEGGQAGNTIYF. The CDR3 DNA reads TGTGCCAGCAGCGTAGAGGGGGGACAGGCTGGAAACACCATATATTTT. Variable domain in full (rest from reference TRBV9 and TRBJ1-3): DSGVTQTPKHLITATGQRVTLRCSPRSGDLSVYWYQQSLDQGLQFLIQYYNGEERAKGNILERFSAQQFPDLHSELNLSSLELGDSALYFCASSVEGGQAGNTIYFGEGSWLTVV.

CDR3 sequence (DNA): TGCAGTGCTAGAGTACTGGGAATGGGAACTGAAGCTTTCTTT. This encodes CSARVLGMGTEAFF. This rearrangement joins TRBV20-1 to TRBJ1-1; D is undetermined. This CDR3 comprises 14 residues. CDR1 is DFQATT and CDR2 is SNEGSKA in the germline V gene (reference sequence). The V end lost 1 base, the J end lost 5 bases, and 14 bases lay between the germline ends.

J is TRBJ2-2 and V is TRBV29-1; tentatively, D is TRBD2 (5 bases). The CDR3 totals 13 residues. Germline V gene lookup returns CDR1 SQVTM and CDR2 ANQGSEA. Trimming took off 2 bases at V and 7 bases at J, with 11 bases between the two ends. The CDR3 nucleotides read TGCAGCGTTGAATGGGGAGAAGGCGGGGAGCTGTTTTTT. Its translation is CSVEWGEGGELFF.

V gene TRBV2 combines with J gene TRBJ2-7; TRBD1 aligns across 8 bases. Germline V gene data show CDR1 as SNHLY and CDR2 as FYNNEI. Losses at the gene ends were 3 bases for V and 2 bases for J; bases not matched to a gene: 6. This CDR3 contains 15 residues. CDR3 protein: CASSDQGAVPYEQYF. In nucleotides, the CDR3 is TGTGCCAGCAGTGACCAGGGGGCGGTCCCCTACGAGCAGTACTTC.

This clonotype has just a few counts. The chain has TRBV9 and TRBJ2-1; 10 nucleotides match TRBD2. There are 15 residues in the CDR3. Germline V gene lookup returns CDR1 SGDLS and CDR2 YYNGEE. Germline trimming cut 0 bases from V and 8 bases from J; bases unmatched to any gene: 5. The CDR3, as DNA: TGTGCCAGCAGCGTAGAGGGACTAGCGAGGGATGAGCAGTTCTTC. Its protein is CASSVEGLARDEQFF.

This clonotype was picked up a small number of times. The CDR3 DNA is TGTGCCAGCAGCCAAGTGAAGGGGTTAACTGAAGCTTTCTTT. This translates into CASSQVKGLTEAFF. V gene TRBV3-1 combines with J gene TRBJ1-1; a possible D gene is TRBD1 (5 bases). The V end lost 1 base, the J end lost 5 bases, and 11 bases lay between the germline ends. The CDR3 is 14 amino acids. In germline, CDR1 is LGHDT, CDR2 YNNKEL (reference sequence).

In this sample, this clonotype turned up many times. The rearrangement links TRBV29-1 to TRBJ2-1, with 8 bases that match TRBD2. The V gene's germline CDR1 is SQVTM and CDR2 ANQGSEA. After removal of 1 base from V and 4 bases from J, the junction contained 6 bases not matched to a gene. The CDR3 contains 15 residues. The CDR3 sequence: CSVEAPPSGYNEQFF. The CDR3, as DNA: TGCAGCGTTGAAGCTCCGCCTAGCGGGTACAATGAGCAGTTCTTC.

This clonotype was recorded at least ten times. V and J are TRBV12-3 or TRBV12-4 and TRBJ2-7, with D maybe TRBD1 (5 bases). The V end was cut by 2 bases, the J end by 6 bases, with 14 bases between. The CDR3 is 14 amino acids. This CDR3 is CASSLLGQLREQYF. The CDR3 bases are TGTGCCAGCAGTTTATTGGGGCAGCTCCGCGAGCAGTACTTC.

The sample holds a few counts of this clonotype. CDR3 sequence (DNA): TGTGCCAGCAGGGACTCCATGAACACTGAAGCTTTCTTT. It is translated as CASRDSMNTEAFF. V gene TRBV2 combines with J gene TRBJ1-1; D is undetermined. Germline lookup yields CDR1 SNHLY and CDR2 FYNNEI. Trimming removed 6 bases from V and 0 bases from J, with 8 bases in between. The CDR3 totals 13 residues.

This clonotype showed up just a few times. V and J are TRBV15 and TRBJ2-7; 10 bases fit TRBD1. This CDR3 has 15 amino acids. J lost 10 bases, V lost 5 bases, and 14 bases had no gene match. Germline V gene data show CDR1 as LNHNV and CDR2 as YYDKDF (reference sequence). The CDR3 DNA reads TGTGCCACCAGCCCCGAGAAGGGACAGGGGACCCTTCAGTACGTC. Its translation is CATSPEKGQGTLQYV.

This clonotype was recorded a few times. The V gene is TRBV12-3 or TRBV12-4, the J gene TRBJ1-2; tentatively, D is TRBD1 (6 bases). This CDR3 contains 13 residues. The V and J ends lost 2 bases and 4 bases respectively, with 8 bases between them. The CDR3 DNA sequence: TGTGCCAGCAGTTTACCACAGGGCTATGGCTACACCTTC. Encoded protein: CASSLPQGYGYTF.